This T cell receptor beta chain originates from a study of low-dose radiotherapy and immunotherapy resistance in tumors (dated by TCRdb to between 2021 and 2024). With regard to the full study: Patients in Cohort 1 were given 0.5 Gy per fraction every 2 weeks, and the prescribed total PTV dose was 6.5 Gy. For Cohort 2, the dose was 1 Gy per fraction given every two weeks, adding up to 13 Gy in total across 26 weeks. Nivolumab was administered intravenously as a 240 mg flat dose every two weeks, and ipilimumab was administered intravenously at 1 mg/kg every six weeks. Cyclophosphamide 200 mg/m2 was administered intravenously every two weeks, one day before each radiation and immunotherapy administration. Patients took aspirin 300 mg orally once daily for four cycles, starting on cycle 1 day 1. Randomization of trial participants into treatment groups was not performed. Eight patients were included in the translational analysis, namely three from the first dose cohort plus the first five from the second dose cohort.

In this sample, this clonotype turned up many times. No cognate antigen has been identified for it. The sample holds no much larger clone one base away, and base qualities are not on file. Sequencing took place on an Illumina HiSeq 2500. First-strand cDNA was synthesized using Superscript III and a set of TRAV- and TRBV-specific primers, so that both TCRalpha and TCRbeta chains were covered. TCRs were amplified for 20 PCR cycles with Phusion, using a constant-region primer paired with the adapter attached to the V primers. Amplification of the isolated mRNA was done with the MessageAmp II aRNA Amplification Kit, which involved an approximately 15-hour in vitro transcription at 37 degrees C. mRNA for TCR sequencing was isolated with the Dynabeads mRNA DIRECT Purification Kit. Indexed Illumina adapters were added in a second Phusion PCR of 25 to 30 cycles, and the PCR products were purified with AMPure XP beads. The original methods were these. Custom Perl scripts were used to pool TCR sequences that encoded the same protein, to remove out-of-frame sequences, and to calculate the abundance of each clonotype. Any TCR sequence backed by just one read was left out of the analysis. Repertoire metrics included Shannon entropy, Gini index, clonality, richness, and frequency of TCRs shared between repertoires. Using fastp trimming at Q25 and MiXCR clonotype assembly, TCRdb reanalyzed the public sequencing data and kept in-frame beta chains. Duplicate CDR3 protein sequences are folded into a single record with the most common DNA and genes. The authors' filters were not applied to this entry. The sample table records 65,000 to 100,000 distinct CDR3 sequences; roughly 19% of these occur just once. The ten largest clones take up 2.5% to 3.5% of the sample.

CDR1 is given as SEHNR and CDR2 as FQNEAQ, both from the germline V gene (reference sequence). Cut back by 5 bases and 4 bases, the V and J ends lie 11 bases apart. Measured from the cysteine to the phenylalanine, the CDR3 is 13 residues long. Only the CDR3 portion is preserved as DNA: 39 bases, with reading frame beginning at the first base. Per the publication, the time point label means: before trial treatment. The donors came from RACIN, which was a single-arm phase I dose-escalation trial that paired nivolumab and ipilimumab with aspirin, low-dose cyclophosphamide and low-dose radiotherapy. Eligible patients had advanced, TIL-negative solid tumors.

This clonotype was obtained from a male donor with prostate cancer. The chain links TRBV7-9 with TRBJ1-1, with TRBD1 perhaps the D gene, on 5 matching bases. The starting material was PBMCs, obtained before treatment. The nucleotide sequence is given as TGTGCCAGCAGCCCGGAGGGGTTCACTGAAGCTTTCTTT. Translation gives CASSPEGFTEAFF. Supplemented by the reference TRBV7-9 and TRBJ1-1 proteins around the CDR3, the complete variable domain is DTGVSQNPRHKITKRGQNVTFRCDPISEHNRLYWYRQTLGQGPEFLTYFQNEAQLEKSRLLSDRFSAERPKGSFSTLEIQRTEQGDSAMYLCASSPEGFTEAFFGQGTRLTVV.